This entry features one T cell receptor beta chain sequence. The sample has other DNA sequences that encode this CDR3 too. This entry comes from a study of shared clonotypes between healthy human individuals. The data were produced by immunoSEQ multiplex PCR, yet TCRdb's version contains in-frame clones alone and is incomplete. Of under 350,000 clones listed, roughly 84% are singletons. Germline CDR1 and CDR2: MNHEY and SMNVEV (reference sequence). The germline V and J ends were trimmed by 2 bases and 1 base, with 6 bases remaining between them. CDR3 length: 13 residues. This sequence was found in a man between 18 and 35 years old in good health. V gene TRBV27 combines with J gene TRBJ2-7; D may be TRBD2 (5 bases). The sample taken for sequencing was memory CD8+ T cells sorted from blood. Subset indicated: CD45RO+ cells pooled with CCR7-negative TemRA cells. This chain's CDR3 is CASSLRGSYEQYF. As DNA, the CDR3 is TGTGCCAGCAGTTTACGGGGTTCCTACGAGCAGTACTTC.